The sequence of this TCR beta chain was determined in a study of cytomegalovirus exposure and HLA in healthy donors. Study-wide findings and caveats: The authors later linked a missense DCLRE1C variant to TCR beta V- and J-gene trimming. With high specificity and sensitivity, the classifier reportedly diagnosed cytomegalovirus status. The authors listed around 150 TCR beta chains as cytomegalovirus-associated.

This PCR relied on a set of 60 Vbeta primers and 13 Jbeta primers. TCRdb's table, derived via immunoSEQ multiplex PCR, lists solely in-frame clones and lacks some. The sample records about 190,000 clones, approximately 77% being singletons. The CDR3 is 11 residues long. The V gene lost 2 bases and the J gene lost 14 bases, with 10 bases spanning the gap. Germline V CDR1 and CDR2: KGHSH, LQKENI. With regard to this clone: Its specificity is not known.

Donors likely had unrecorded immune exposures despite being nominally healthy when sampled. Material: PBMCs. The origin of this receptor is a man aged 35-49 years in good health and CMV-seropositive. The chain uses TRBV18 and TRBJ2-1; weak D call: TRBD2 (6 bases). CDR3 in amino acids: CASSPGDSKFF. The CDR3 nucleotides read TGTGCCAGCTCACCAGGGGACTCGAAGTTCTTC.